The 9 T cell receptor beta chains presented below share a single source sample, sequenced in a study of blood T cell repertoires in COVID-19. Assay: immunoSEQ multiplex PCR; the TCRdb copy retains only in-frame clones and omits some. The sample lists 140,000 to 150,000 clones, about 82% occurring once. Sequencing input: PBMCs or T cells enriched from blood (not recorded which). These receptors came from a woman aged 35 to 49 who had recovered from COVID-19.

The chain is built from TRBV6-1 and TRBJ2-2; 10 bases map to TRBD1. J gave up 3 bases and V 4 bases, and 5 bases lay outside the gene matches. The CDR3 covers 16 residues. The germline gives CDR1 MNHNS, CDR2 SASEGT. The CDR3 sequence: CASSAPGTGDTGELFF. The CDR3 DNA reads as TGTGCCAGCAGTGCCCCCGGGACAGGGGACACCGGGGAGCTGTTTTTT.

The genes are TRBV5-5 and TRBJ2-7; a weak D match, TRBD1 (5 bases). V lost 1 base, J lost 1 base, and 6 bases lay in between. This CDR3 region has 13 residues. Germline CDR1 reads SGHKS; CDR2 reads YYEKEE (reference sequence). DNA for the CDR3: TGTGCCAGCAGCTTGCAGGGATCCTACGAGCAGTACTTC. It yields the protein CASSLQGSYEQYF.

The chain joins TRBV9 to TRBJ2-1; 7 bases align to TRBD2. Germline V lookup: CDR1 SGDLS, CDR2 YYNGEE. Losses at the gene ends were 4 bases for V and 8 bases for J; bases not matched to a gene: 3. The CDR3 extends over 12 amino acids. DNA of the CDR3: TGTGCCAGCAGCCCCCGGGAGGATGAGCAGTTCTTC. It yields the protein CASSPREDEQFF.

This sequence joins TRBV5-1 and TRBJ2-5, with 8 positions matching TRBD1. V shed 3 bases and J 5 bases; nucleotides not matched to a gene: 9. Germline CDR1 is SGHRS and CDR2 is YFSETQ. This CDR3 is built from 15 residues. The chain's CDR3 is CASSSQGARGETQYF. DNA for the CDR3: TGCGCCAGCAGCTCCCAGGGGGCGCGTGGTGAGACCCAGTACTTC.

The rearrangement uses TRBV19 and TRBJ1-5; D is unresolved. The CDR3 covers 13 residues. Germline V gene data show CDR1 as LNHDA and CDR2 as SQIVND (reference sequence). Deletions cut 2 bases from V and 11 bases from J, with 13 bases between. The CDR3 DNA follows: TGTGCCAGTAGTATAACGGGGATTAAGGCCCAGCATTTT. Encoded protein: CASSITGIKAQHF. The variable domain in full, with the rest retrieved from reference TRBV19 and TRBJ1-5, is DGGITQSPKYLFRKEGQNVTLSCEQNLNHDAMYWYRQDPGQGLRLIYYSQIVNDFQKGDIAEGYSVSREKKESFPLTVTSAQKNPTAFYLCASSITGIKAQHFGDGTRLSIL.

CDR3 sequence (DNA): TGTGCCATCAGCTCGGGACAGGGGGCAGAGACCCAGTACTTC. Protein sequence: CAISSGQGAETQYF. The V gene is TRBV10-3, the J gene TRBJ2-5, with 12 bases matching TRBD1. V trimming: 6 bases; J trimming: 4 bases; junction bases outside the gene matches: 3. The CDR3 is 14 amino acids. Germline V gene sequence: CDR1 ENHRY, CDR2 SYGVKD.

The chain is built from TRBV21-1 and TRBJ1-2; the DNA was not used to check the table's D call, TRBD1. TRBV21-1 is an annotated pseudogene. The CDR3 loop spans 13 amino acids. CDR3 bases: TGTGCCAGCATCGGGACAGGGGGCCATGGCTACACCTTC. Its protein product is CASIGTGGHGYTF.

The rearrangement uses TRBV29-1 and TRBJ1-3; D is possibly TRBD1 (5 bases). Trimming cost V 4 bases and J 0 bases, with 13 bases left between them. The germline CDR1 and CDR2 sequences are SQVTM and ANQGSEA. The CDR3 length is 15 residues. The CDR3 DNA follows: TGCAGCGTTGGGGGCGACATTCTCTCTGGAAACACCATATATTTT. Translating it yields CSVGGDILSGNTIYF.

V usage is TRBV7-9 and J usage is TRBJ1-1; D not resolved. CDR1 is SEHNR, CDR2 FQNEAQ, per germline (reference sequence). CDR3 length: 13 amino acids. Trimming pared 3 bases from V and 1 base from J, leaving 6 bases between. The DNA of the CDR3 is TGTGCCAGCAGCTTCGGTAGGAACACTGAAGCTTTCTTT. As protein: CASSFGRNTEAFF.